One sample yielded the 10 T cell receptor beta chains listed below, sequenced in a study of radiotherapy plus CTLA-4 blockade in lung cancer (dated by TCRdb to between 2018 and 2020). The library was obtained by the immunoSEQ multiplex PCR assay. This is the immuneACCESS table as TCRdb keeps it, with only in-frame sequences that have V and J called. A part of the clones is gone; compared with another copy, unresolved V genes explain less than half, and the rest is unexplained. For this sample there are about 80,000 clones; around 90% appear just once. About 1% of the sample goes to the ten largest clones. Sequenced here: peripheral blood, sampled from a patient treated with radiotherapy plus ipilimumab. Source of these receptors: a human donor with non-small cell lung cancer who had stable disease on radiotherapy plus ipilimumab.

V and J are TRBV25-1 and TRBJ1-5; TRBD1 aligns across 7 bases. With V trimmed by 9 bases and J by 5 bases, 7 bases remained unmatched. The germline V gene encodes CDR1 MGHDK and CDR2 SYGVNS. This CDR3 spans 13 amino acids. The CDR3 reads CARPDRVDQPQHF. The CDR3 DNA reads TGTGCCAGACCTGACAGGGTTGATCAGCCCCAGCATTTT.

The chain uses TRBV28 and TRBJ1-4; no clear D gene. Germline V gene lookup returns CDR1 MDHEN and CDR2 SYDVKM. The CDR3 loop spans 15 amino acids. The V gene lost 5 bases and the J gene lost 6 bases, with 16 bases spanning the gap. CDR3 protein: CASSRLQRTDEKLFF. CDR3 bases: TGTGCCAGCAGTCGACTCCAGCGGACGGATGAAAAACTGTTTTTT.

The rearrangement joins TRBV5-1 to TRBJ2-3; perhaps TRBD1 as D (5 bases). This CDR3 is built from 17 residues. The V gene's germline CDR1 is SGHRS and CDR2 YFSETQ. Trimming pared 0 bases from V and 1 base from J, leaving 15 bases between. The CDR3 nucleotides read TGCGCCAGCAGCTTGGGGGGCTACCCAAAAGGCACAGATACGCAGTATTTT. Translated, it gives CASSLGGYPKGTDTQYF.

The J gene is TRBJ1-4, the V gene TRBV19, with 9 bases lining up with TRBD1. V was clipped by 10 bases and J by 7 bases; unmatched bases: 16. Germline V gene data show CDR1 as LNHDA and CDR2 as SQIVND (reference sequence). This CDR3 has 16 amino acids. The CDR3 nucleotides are TGTGCCACCTCTCCTCTCTCGTGGGACAGGGCTGAAAAACTGTTTTTT. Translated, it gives CATSPLSWDRAEKLFF.

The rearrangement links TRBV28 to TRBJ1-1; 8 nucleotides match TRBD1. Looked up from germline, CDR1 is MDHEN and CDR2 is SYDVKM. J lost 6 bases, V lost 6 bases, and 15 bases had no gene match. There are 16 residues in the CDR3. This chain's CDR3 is CASRPPVGQGASEAFF. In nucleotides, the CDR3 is TGTGCCAGCAGACCCCCGGTTGGGCAGGGGGCTTCTGAAGCTTTCTTT.

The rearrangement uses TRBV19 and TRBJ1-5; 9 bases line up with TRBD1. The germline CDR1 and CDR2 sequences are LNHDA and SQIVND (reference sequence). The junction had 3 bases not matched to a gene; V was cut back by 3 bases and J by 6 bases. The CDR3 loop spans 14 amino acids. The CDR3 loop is CASSILGQGQPQHF. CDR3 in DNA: TGTGCCAGTAGTATCCTGGGACAGGGTCAGCCCCAGCATTTT.

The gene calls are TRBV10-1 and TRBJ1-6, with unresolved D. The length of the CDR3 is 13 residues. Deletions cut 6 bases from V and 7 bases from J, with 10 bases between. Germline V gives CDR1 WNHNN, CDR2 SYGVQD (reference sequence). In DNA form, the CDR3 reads TGCGCCAGCAGATCGGACGGGAATTCACCCCTCCACTTT. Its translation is CASRSDGNSPLHF.

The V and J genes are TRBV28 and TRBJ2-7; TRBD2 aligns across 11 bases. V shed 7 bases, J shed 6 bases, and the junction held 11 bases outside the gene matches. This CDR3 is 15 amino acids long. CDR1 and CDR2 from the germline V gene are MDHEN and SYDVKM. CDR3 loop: CASTSPSGRPREQYF. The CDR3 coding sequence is TGTGCCAGCACCTCGCCTAGCGGGAGGCCCCGCGAGCAGTACTTC. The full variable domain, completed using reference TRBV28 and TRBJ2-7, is DVKVTQSSRYLVKRTGEKVFLECVQDMDHENMFWYRQDPGLGLRLIYFSYDVKMKEKGDIPEGYSVSREKKERFSLILESASTNQTSMYLCASTSPSGRPREQYFGPGTRLTVT.

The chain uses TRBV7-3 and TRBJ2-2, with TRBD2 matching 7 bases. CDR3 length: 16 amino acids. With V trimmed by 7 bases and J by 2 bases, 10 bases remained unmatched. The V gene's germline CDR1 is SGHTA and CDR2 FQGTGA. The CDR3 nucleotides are TGTGCCAGCACCCCCCGGGGAGGGATTAACACCGGGGAGCTGTTTTTT. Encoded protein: CASTPRGGINTGELFF.

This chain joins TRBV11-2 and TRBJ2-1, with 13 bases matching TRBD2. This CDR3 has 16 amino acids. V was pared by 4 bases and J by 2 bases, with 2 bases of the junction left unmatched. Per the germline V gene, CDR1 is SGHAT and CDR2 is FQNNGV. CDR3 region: CASSSGLAGAYNEQFF. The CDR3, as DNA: TGTGCCAGCAGCTCAGGACTAGCGGGAGCCTACAATGAGCAGTTCTTC.